This T cell receptor (beta chain) was found in a study of post-analysis software for immune sequencing data. Study summary: Recorded disease courses covered relapsing-remitting, secondary progressive and progressive-relapsing multiple sclerosis. Some patients had no subtype annotation.

Unique molecular identifiers had been added to the TCR beta cDNA libraries. From about 0.98 to 11 million T cells, roughly 530,000 cDNA molecules were obtained. Using its own MiXCR run on the PCR reads, TCRdb lists one record per CDR3 protein. The table lists roughly 170,000 distinct CDR3 sequences, 30% of them singletons. V was pared by 5 bases and J by 3 bases, with 17 bases between. The CDR3 is 14 amino acids. CDR1 and CDR2 from the germline V gene are SQVTM and ANQGSEA. Comment on this clonotype: Its antigen is undetermined.

Overall study results and limits: In patients, about five TRBV segments were more frequent than in controls, with TRBV5-6, TRBV5-1 and TRBV20-1 among them. Controls' normalized Chao1 diversity significantly exceeded that of multiple sclerosis patients. When the samples were clustered directly with F measure, those that had been prepared in the same batch showed strong co-clustering.

The TCR was taken from a girl aged 5-17 years with multiple sclerosis. The source material was blood. J is TRBJ2-7 and V is TRBV29-1, with D unresolved. The CDR3 loop is CSVLSHDNVYEQYF. Here the CDR3 DNA reads TGCAGCGTTCTGAGCCACGATAACGTCTACGAGCAGTACTTC.